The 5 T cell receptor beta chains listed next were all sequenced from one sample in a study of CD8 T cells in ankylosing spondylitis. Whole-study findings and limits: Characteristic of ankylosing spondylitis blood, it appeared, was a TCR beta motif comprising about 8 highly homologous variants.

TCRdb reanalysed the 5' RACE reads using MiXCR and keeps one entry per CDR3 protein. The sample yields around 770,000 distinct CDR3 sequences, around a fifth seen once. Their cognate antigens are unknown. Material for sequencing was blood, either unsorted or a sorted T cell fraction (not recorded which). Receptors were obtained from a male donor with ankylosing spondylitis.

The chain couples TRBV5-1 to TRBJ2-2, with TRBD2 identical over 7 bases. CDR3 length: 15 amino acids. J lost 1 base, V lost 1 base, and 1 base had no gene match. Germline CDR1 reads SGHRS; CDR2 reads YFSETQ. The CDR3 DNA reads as TGCGCCAGCAGCTTGCCTAGCGGGAACACCGGGGAGCTGTTTTTT. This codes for CASSLPSGNTGELFF.

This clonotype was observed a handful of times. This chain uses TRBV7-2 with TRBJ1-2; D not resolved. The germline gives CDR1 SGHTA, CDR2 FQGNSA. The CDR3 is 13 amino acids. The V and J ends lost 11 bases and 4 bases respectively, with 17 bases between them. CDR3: CAQQNGDGYGYTF. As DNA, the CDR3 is TGTGCCCAACAGAACGGTGATGGCTATGGCTACACCTTC. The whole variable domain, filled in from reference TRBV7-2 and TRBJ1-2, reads GAGVSQSPSNKVTEKGKDVELRCDPISGHTALYWYRQSLGQGLEFLIYFQGNSAPDKSGLPSDRFSAERTGGSVSTLTIQRTQQEDSAVYLCAQQNGDGYGYTFGSGTRLTVV.

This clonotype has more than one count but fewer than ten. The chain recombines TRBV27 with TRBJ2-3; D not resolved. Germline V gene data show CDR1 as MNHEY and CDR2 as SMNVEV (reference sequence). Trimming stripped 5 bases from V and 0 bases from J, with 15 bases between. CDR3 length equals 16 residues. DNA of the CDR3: TGTGCCAGCAGTGCTCTTGGGCCCATTAGCACAGATACGCAGTATTTT. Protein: CASSALGPISTDTQYF.

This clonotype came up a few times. The CDR3 here is CAISESGVGYTGELFF. DNA for the CDR3: TGTGCCATCAGTGAGAGCGGGGTAGGGTACACCGGGGAGCTGTTTTTT. The chain recombines TRBV10-3 with TRBJ2-2; 7 bases match TRBD2. The ends lost 2 bases at V and 3 bases at J; junction bases unmatched: 6. The CDR3 length is 16 residues. CDR1 is ENHRY, CDR2 SYGVKD, per germline.

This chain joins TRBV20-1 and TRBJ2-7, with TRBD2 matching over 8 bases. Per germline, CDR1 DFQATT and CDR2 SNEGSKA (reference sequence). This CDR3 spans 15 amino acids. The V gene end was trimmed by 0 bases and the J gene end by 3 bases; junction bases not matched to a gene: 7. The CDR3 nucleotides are TGCAGTGCTAGAGATCCTGGTAGCGGGAACTACGAGCAGTACTTC. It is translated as CSARDPGSGNYEQYF.